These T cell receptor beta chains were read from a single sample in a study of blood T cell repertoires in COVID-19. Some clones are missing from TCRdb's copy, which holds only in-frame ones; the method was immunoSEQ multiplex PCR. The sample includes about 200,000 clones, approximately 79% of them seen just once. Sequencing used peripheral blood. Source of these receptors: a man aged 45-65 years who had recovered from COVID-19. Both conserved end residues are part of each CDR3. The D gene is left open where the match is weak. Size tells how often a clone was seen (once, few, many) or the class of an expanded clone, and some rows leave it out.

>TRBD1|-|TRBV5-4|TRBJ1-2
CASSLDRVDGYTF
TGTGCCAGCAGTTTGGACAGGGTCGATGGCTACACCTTC
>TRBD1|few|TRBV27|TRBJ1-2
CASTTGTGGANYGYTF
TGTGCCAGCACCACCGGGACAGGGGGAGCTAACTATGGCTACACCTTC
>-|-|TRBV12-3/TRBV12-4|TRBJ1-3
CASQPIPGNTIYF
TGTGCCAGTCAACCTATACCCGGAAACACCATATATTTT
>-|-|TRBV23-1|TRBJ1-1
CASSQPVANTEAFF
TGCGCCAGCAGTCAACCTGTGGCGAACACTGAAGCTTTCTTT
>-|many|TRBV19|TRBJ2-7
CASSKSRDTAYEQYF
TGTGCCAGTAGTAAATCACGGGACACCGCCTACGAGCAGTACTTC
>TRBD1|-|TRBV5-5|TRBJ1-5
CASSLAFSGTVNQPQHF
TGTGCCAGCAGCTTGGCATTTAGTGGGACAGTGAATCAGCCCCAGCATTTT
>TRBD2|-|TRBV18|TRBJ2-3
CASSPGREGLGDTQYF
TGTGCCAGCTCACCTGGCCGGGAGGGGCTTGGAGATACGCAGTATTTT
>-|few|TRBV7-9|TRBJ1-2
CASSLSGENYGYTF
TGTGCCAGCAGCTTATCGGGAGAGAACTATGGCTACACCTTC
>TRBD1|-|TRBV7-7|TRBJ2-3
CASSPQGISIGDTQYF
TGTGCCAGCAGCCCACAGGGGATCAGCATAGGAGATACGCAGTATTTT
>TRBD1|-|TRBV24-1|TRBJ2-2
CATSDSGQGTGELFF
TGTGCCACCAGTGATTCCGGACAGGGGACCGGGGAGCTGTTTTTT
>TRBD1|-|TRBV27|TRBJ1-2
CASSPSWTGSGYTF
TGTGCCAGCAGTCCATCATGGACAGGGAGCGGCTACACCTTC
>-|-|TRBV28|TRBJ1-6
CASSLIRFRQSSNSPLHF
TGTGCCAGCAGTTTAATCCGCTTCCGACAAAGCTCTAATTCACCCCTCCACTTT
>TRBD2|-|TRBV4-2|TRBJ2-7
CASSQAGLAYDYEQYF
TGTGCCAGCAGCCAGGCCGGACTAGCTTATGACTACGAGCAGTACTTC
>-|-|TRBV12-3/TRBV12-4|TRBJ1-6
CASTLGGNSPLHF
TGTGCCAGCACCTTAGGAGGGAATTCACCCCTCCACTTT
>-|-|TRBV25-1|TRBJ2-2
CASSEYGSWELFF
TGTGCCAGCAGTGAATACGGGAGCTGGGAGCTGTTTTTT
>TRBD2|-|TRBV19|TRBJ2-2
CASRAGTSGMAGELFF
TGTGCCAGTAGGGCCGGGACTAGCGGGATGGCCGGGGAGCTGTTTTTT
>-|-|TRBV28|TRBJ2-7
CATKPSTTGWGEQYF
TGTGCCACCAAACCTTCCACGACAGGTTGGGGCGAGCAGTACTTC
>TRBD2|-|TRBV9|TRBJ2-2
CASSVAYEREVTGELFF
TGTGCCAGCAGCGTAGCCTATGAGCGGGAGGTCACCGGGGAGCTGTTTTTT
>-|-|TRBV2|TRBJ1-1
CATDRGNTEAFF
TGTGCCACAGACAGAGGGAACACTGAAGCTTTCTTT
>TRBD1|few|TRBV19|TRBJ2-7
CASSNGQGVFEQYF
TGTGCCAGTTCTAACGGACAGGGAGTCTTCGAGCAGTACTTC
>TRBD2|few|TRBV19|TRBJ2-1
CASSLQTSGRTNEQFF
TGTGCCAGTAGTCTCCAGACTAGCGGGAGGACCAATGAGCAGTTCTTC
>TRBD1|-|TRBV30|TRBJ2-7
CAWSVTGTGGPRSYEQYF
TGTGCCTGGAGTGTGACCGGGACAGGGGGCCCTCGATCCTACGAGCAGTACTTC
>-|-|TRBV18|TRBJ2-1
CASSPGQGYEQFF
TGTGCCAGCTCACCAGGGCAGGGGTATGAGCAGTTCTTC
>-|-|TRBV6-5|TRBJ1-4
CASSLAGVSEKLFF
TGTGCCAGCAGTTTGGCAGGTGTCAGTGAAAAACTGTTTTTT
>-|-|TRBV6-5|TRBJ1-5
CASSYSAGDQPQHF
TGTGCCAGCAGTTACTCCGCCGGTGATCAGCCCCAGCATTTT
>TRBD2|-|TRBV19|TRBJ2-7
CASSIEAGDGYEQYF
TGTGCCAGTAGTATTGAAGCGGGAGACGGGTATGAGCAGTACTTC
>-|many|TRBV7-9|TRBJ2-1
CASSLVGGEQFF
TGTGCCAGCAGCTTAGTAGGAGGCGAGCAGTTCTTC
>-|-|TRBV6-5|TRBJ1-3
CASSPRRDTIYF
TGTGCCAGCAGCCCCCGGCGGGACACCATATATTTT
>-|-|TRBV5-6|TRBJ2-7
CASSLVGRFRDEQYF
TGTGCCAGCAGCTTGGTAGGACGCTTCAGGGACGAGCAGTACTTC
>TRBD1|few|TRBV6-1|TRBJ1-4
CASSERDRNEKLFF
TGTGCCAGCAGTGAGAGGGACAGAAATGAAAAACTGTTTTTT
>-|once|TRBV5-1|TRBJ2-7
CASSLALSSEQYF
TGCGCCAGCAGCTTGGCCTTGAGTTCCGAGCAGTACTTC
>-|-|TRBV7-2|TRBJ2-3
CASSPANSGVTDTQYF
TGTGCCAGCAGCCCGGCGAACAGCGGAGTCACAGATACGCAGTATTTT
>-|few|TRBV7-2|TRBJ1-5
CASSLQGNQPQHF
TGTGCCAGCAGCTTGCAGGGCAATCAGCCCCAGCATTTT
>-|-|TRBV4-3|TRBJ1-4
CASSHNRATNEKLFF
TGCGCCAGCAGCCATAACAGGGCAACTAATGAAAAACTGTTTTTT
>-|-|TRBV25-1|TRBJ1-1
CASSESDRFRSTEAFF
TGTGCCAGCAGTGAATCGGATAGGTTTCGGAGCACTGAAGCTTTCTTT